A selection of T cell receptor beta chains follows, all from one sample in a study of OX40 agonist ivuxolimab in advanced cancers. Libraries were prepared by immunoSEQ multiplex PCR; TCRdb keeps only in-frame clonotypes and omits some of them. Altogether around 76,000 clones are present, 94% being singletons, with the ten largest covering roughly 22%. Sample: CD4+ or CD8+ T cells sorted from blood, taken in a trial of the OX40 agonist ivuxolimab. Receptors originate from an adult with an advanced solid tumor such as melanoma, head and neck, liver or kidney cancer. The CDR3 runs from the conserved cysteine through the conserved F or W. Each record gives: D gene, V gene, CDR3 length, clone size, J gene, CDR3 protein, CDR3 DNA. The D gene is left open where the match is weak. For some rows the clone size is stated as once, few or many, or as a class when expanded; others skip it.

d_call: TRBD2; v_call: TRBV2; cdr3_length: 16; clone_size: -; j_call: TRBJ2-3; cdr3_aa: CASSSFAGGGKDTQYF; cdr3_nt: TGTGCCAGCAGCAGCTTTGCGGGGGGCGGAAAAGATACGCAGTATTTT
d_call: -; v_call: TRBV6-5; cdr3_length: 14; clone_size: -; j_call: TRBJ2-7; cdr3_aa: CASSAGPDTYEQYF; cdr3_nt: TGTGCCAGCAGCGCCGGACCCGACACCTACGAGCAGTACTTC
d_call: -; v_call: TRBV7-9; cdr3_length: 12; clone_size: few; j_call: TRBJ1-2; cdr3_aa: CASSSDRNGYTF; cdr3_nt: TGTGCCAGCAGCTCAGACCGCAATGGCTACACCTTC
d_call: -; v_call: TRBV27; cdr3_length: 16; clone_size: -; j_call: TRBJ2-3; cdr3_aa: CASSSLFQESADTQYF; cdr3_nt: TGTGCCAGCAGTTCCCTATTTCAGGAGTCCGCAGATACGCAGTATTTT
d_call: -; v_call: TRBV25-1; cdr3_length: 14; clone_size: -; j_call: TRBJ2-3; cdr3_aa: CASIGRASTDTQYF; cdr3_nt: TGTGCCAGCATCGGGCGGGCCAGCACAGATACGCAGTATTTT
d_call: -; v_call: TRBV9; cdr3_length: 13; clone_size: -; j_call: TRBJ2-2; cdr3_aa: CASRGRAGGELFF; cdr3_nt: TGTGCCAGCAGAGGCCGGGCGGGCGGGGAGCTGTTTTTT
d_call: -; v_call: TRBV4-1; cdr3_length: 15; clone_size: -; j_call: TRBJ2-2; cdr3_aa: CASSQVWGNTGELFF; cdr3_nt: TGCGCCAGCAGCCAAGTCTGGGGGAACACCGGGGAGCTGTTTTTT
d_call: TRBD1; v_call: TRBV9; cdr3_length: 15; clone_size: -; j_call: TRBJ2-1; cdr3_aa: CASSVEGADYNEQFF; cdr3_nt: TGTGCCAGCAGCGTAGAGGGGGCCGATTACAATGAGCAGTTCTTC
d_call: -; v_call: TRBV7-6; cdr3_length: 14; clone_size: -; j_call: TRBJ2-7; cdr3_aa: CASSLASLSYEQYF; cdr3_nt: TGTGCCAGCAGCTTAGCGTCTTTATCCTACGAGCAGTACTTC
d_call: -; v_call: TRBV27; cdr3_length: 15; clone_size: -; j_call: TRBJ2-7; cdr3_aa: CASSLLGPLSYEQYF; cdr3_nt: TGTGCCAGCAGTTTACTCGGGCCCCTATCCTACGAGCAGTACTTC
d_call: -; v_call: TRBV9; cdr3_length: 13; clone_size: -; j_call: TRBJ1-1; cdr3_aa: CASSYQGGTEAFF; cdr3_nt: TGTGCCAGCAGCTACCAGGGAGGCACTGAAGCTTTCTTT
d_call: -; v_call: TRBV2; cdr3_length: 16; clone_size: -; j_call: TRBJ2-2; cdr3_aa: CASMGGQGPNTGELFF; cdr3_nt: TGTGCCAGCATGGGGGGGCAGGGGCCGAACACCGGGGAGCTGTTTTTT
d_call: -; v_call: TRBV4-1; cdr3_length: 15; clone_size: -; j_call: TRBJ1-1; cdr3_aa: CASSLTTQRNTEAFF; cdr3_nt: TGCGCCAGCAGCCTCACGACACAACGAAACACTGAAGCTTTCTTT
d_call: -; v_call: TRBV18; cdr3_length: 15; clone_size: -; j_call: TRBJ1-2; cdr3_aa: CASSPYGTGNYGYTF; cdr3_nt: TGTGCCAGCTCACCATACGGAACAGGCAACTATGGCTACACCTTC
d_call: -; v_call: TRBV11-2; cdr3_length: 12; clone_size: -; j_call: TRBJ2-1; cdr3_aa: CASSLEDHEQFF; cdr3_nt: TGTGCCAGCAGCTTAGAGGACCATGAGCAGTTCTTC
d_call: -; v_call: TRBV7-9; cdr3_length: 15; clone_size: -; j_call: TRBJ2-7; cdr3_aa: CASSTTVNRAYEQYF; cdr3_nt: TGTGCCAGCAGCACCACCGTGAACAGGGCCTACGAGCAGTACTTC
d_call: -; v_call: TRBV7-3; cdr3_length: 13; clone_size: -; j_call: TRBJ2-5; cdr3_aa: CASSLISQETQYF; cdr3_nt: TGTGCCAGCAGCTTAATTAGCCAAGAGACCCAGTACTTC
d_call: -; v_call: TRBV5-6; cdr3_length: 19; clone_size: -; j_call: TRBJ1-6; cdr3_aa: CASSRGGVAVVSYNSPLHF; cdr3_nt: TGTGCCAGCAGCCGGGGTGGGGTAGCCGTAGTCTCCTATAATTCACCCCTCCACTTT
d_call: -; v_call: TRBV13; cdr3_length: 15; clone_size: -; j_call: TRBJ2-7; cdr3_aa: CASSSGQAGAYEQYF; cdr3_nt: TGTGCCAGCAGCTCCGGACAGGCGGGGGCCTACGAGCAGTACTTC
d_call: -; v_call: TRBV6-4; cdr3_length: 15; clone_size: -; j_call: TRBJ1-2; cdr3_aa: CASSDSGGPFYGYTF; cdr3_nt: TGTGCCAGCAGTGACTCCGGGGGCCCTTTCTATGGCTACACCTTC
d_call: -; v_call: TRBV2; cdr3_length: 13; clone_size: -; j_call: TRBJ1-6; cdr3_aa: CASLQEWNSPLHF; cdr3_nt: TGTGCCAGCCTACAGGAATGGAATTCACCCCTCCACTTT
d_call: TRBD1; v_call: TRBV27; cdr3_length: 15; clone_size: -; j_call: TRBJ2-7; cdr3_aa: CASSPQGQGVYEQYF; cdr3_nt: TGTGCCAGCAGTCCCCAAGGACAGGGGGTCTACGAGCAGTACTTC
d_call: -; v_call: TRBV29-1; cdr3_length: 13; clone_size: -; j_call: TRBJ2-4; cdr3_aa: CSVERGPKNIQYF; cdr3_nt: TGCAGCGTTGAACGAGGCCCCAAAAACATTCAGTACTTC
d_call: -; v_call: TRBV4-1; cdr3_length: 15; clone_size: -; j_call: TRBJ1-1; cdr3_aa: CASSTRVRMNTEAFF; cdr3_nt: TGCGCCAGCAGCACTCGGGTCCGTATGAACACTGAAGCTTTCTTT
d_call: -; v_call: TRBV6-1; cdr3_length: 13; clone_size: -; j_call: TRBJ2-7; cdr3_aa: CASISRGPYEQYF; cdr3_nt: TGTGCCAGCATTTCAAGGGGTCCTTACGAGCAGTACTTC
d_call: -; v_call: TRBV15; cdr3_length: 18; clone_size: -; j_call: TRBJ1-1; cdr3_aa: CATSRDPLVYGGNTEAFF; cdr3_nt: TGTGCCACCAGCAGAGATCCCTTAGTTTATGGAGGGAACACTGAAGCTTTCTTT
d_call: -; v_call: TRBV9; cdr3_length: 13; clone_size: -; j_call: TRBJ2-7; cdr3_aa: CASSVDSSYEQYF; cdr3_nt: TGTGCCAGCAGCGTAGATAGTTCCTACGAGCAGTACTTC
d_call: -; v_call: TRBV27; cdr3_length: 16; clone_size: -; j_call: TRBJ1-5; cdr3_aa: CASADRGEGSNQPQHF; cdr3_nt: TGTGCCAGCGCCGATCGGGGGGAAGGTAGTAATCAGCCCCAGCATTTT
d_call: -; v_call: TRBV19; cdr3_length: 15; clone_size: -; j_call: TRBJ2-4; cdr3_aa: CASSTGGLTKNIQYF; cdr3_nt: TGTGCCAGTAGTACTGGGGGGCTGACCAAAAACATTCAGTACTTC
d_call: TRBD2; v_call: TRBV7-2; cdr3_length: 17; clone_size: -; j_call: TRBJ2-1; cdr3_aa: CASSTGGLAGGMGEQFF; cdr3_nt: TGTGCCAGCAGCACCGGGGGTTTGGCGGGAGGGATGGGTGAGCAGTTCTTC
d_call: TRBD1; v_call: TRBV7-9; cdr3_length: 16; clone_size: -; j_call: TRBJ2-7; cdr3_aa: CASSLGLWGQSYEQYF; cdr3_nt: TGTGCCAGCAGCTTAGGGCTATGGGGACAGTCCTACGAGCAGTACTTC
d_call: -; v_call: TRBV19; cdr3_length: 13; clone_size: -; j_call: TRBJ2-7; cdr3_aa: CASSSTVVHEQYF; cdr3_nt: TGTGCCAGTAGCTCGACAGTGGTGCACGAGCAGTACTTC
d_call: -; v_call: TRBV19; cdr3_length: 13; clone_size: -; j_call: TRBJ1-1; cdr3_aa: CASSMGPNTEAFF; cdr3_nt: TGTGCCAGTAGTATGGGACCGAACACTGAAGCTTTCTTT
d_call: TRBD2; v_call: TRBV6-4; cdr3_length: 15; clone_size: -; j_call: TRBJ2-7; cdr3_aa: CASSPGTSGSGEQYF; cdr3_nt: TGTGCCAGCAGTCCCGGGACTAGCGGGAGTGGTGAGCAGTACTTC
d_call: -; v_call: TRBV7-9; cdr3_length: 14; clone_size: once; j_call: TRBJ2-5; cdr3_aa: CASSPLASQETQYF; cdr3_nt: TGTGCCAGCAGCCCACTAGCTAGCCAAGAGACCCAGTACTTC
d_call: TRBD2; v_call: TRBV6-5; cdr3_length: 13; clone_size: -; j_call: TRBJ2-1; cdr3_aa: CAITTSGYNEQFF; cdr3_nt: TGTGCCATTACGACTAGCGGCTACAATGAGCAGTTCTTC
d_call: -; v_call: TRBV7-6; cdr3_length: 16; clone_size: -; j_call: TRBJ1-5; cdr3_aa: CASSLEASYSNQPQHF; cdr3_nt: TGTGCCAGCAGCTTAGAGGCCAGCTATAGCAATCAGCCCCAGCATTTT